The 18 T cell receptor beta chains below all came from one sample that was sequenced in a study of T cell responses to AZD1222 COVID-19 vaccine. Measured with immunoSEQ multiplex PCR; TCRdb has only the in-frame clones, and not every one. The profile shows around 80,000 clones, under 90% of them singletons. Here the sequenced sample was peripheral blood, taken 28 days after the second AZD1222 dose. Receptors originate from an adult who received the AZD1222 COVID-19 vaccine.

The chain is built from TRBV6-5 and TRBJ2-7; possible D gene TRBD2, 6 bases. The CDR3 covers 16 residues. Looked up from germline, CDR1 is MNHEY and CDR2 is SVGAGI. Trimming pared 2 bases from V and 4 bases from J, leaving 18 bases between. CDR3 nucleotide sequence: TGTGCCAGCAGTTACCGGACCACTAGGGGACTTTACGAGCAGTACTTC. Amino acids: CASSYRTTRGLYEQYF.

This clone was counted a single time. This chain connects TRBV5-5 to TRBJ2-2; no clear D gene. The V end was cut by 4 bases, the J end by 4 bases, with 8 bases between. This CDR3 spans 13 amino acids. The germline CDR1 and CDR2 sequences are SGHKS and YYEKEE (reference sequence). CDR3 sequence: CASSTGSTGELFF. The CDR3 bases are TGTGCCAGCAGCACCGGAAGCACCGGGGAGCTGTTTTTT.

The chain employs TRBV5-4 and TRBJ2-5; perhaps TRBD1 as D (5 bases). Germline lookup yields CDR1 SGHNT and CDR2 YYREEE (reference sequence). The CDR3 is 14 amino acids. Between the trimmed V and J ends, which lost 0 bases and 1 base, there was a span of 7 bases. The CDR3 DNA follows: TGTGCCAGCAGCTTGGCTGGGGCCCAAGAGACCCAGTACTTC. It encodes CASSLAGAQETQYF.

The chain employs TRBV5-1 and TRBJ2-3; TRBD2 agrees at 11 bases. Germline CDR1 SGHRS, CDR2 YFSETQ. Germline trimming cut 0 bases from V and 5 bases from J; bases unmatched to any gene: 2. This CDR3 has 15 amino acids. The CDR3 bases are TGCGCCAGCAGCTTGGCCGGGACTAGCGGAGATACGCAGTATTTT. Translation: CASSLAGTSGDTQYF.

This chain uses TRBV5-6 with TRBJ1-1; the D gene is possibly TRBD1 (5 bases). Germline V gene lookup returns CDR1 SGHDT and CDR2 YYEEEE. The ends were cut back, 4 bases at V and 7 bases at J, with 14 bases in the middle. There are 13 residues in the CDR3. The CDR3 sequence is CASSLETASEAFF. The CDR3 nucleotides are TGTGCCAGCAGCCTTGAGACAGCCAGTGAAGCTTTCTTT.

J is TRBJ1-1 and V is TRBV14; TRBD1 might be the D (6 bases). The V gene's germline CDR1 is SGHDN and CDR2 FVKESK. Between the trimmed V and J ends, which lost 0 bases and 6 bases, there was a span of 11 bases. The CDR3 consists of 14 residues. The CDR3 nucleotides read TGTGCCAGCAGCCAAGAGGTGGGGGGCGCTGAAGCTTTCTTT. Translated, it gives CASSQEVGGAEAFF. Full variable domain (outside the CDR3, taken from reference TRBV14 and TRBJ1-1): EAGVTQFPSHSVIEKGQTVTLRCDPISGHDNLYWYRRVMGKEIKFLLHFVKESKQDESGMPNNRFLAERTGGTYSTLKVQPAELEDSGVYFCASSQEVGGAEAFFGQGTRLTVV.

The DNA of the CDR3 is TGTGCCACACAAAGCGGGATCTCCTACGAGCAGTACTTC. This gives the protein CATQSGISYEQYF. The J gene is TRBJ2-7, the V gene TRBV6-5; 7 nucleotides line up with TRBD2. The CDR3 contains 13 residues. Germline CDR1 and CDR2: MNHEY and SVGAGI. Trimming cost V 10 bases and J 0 bases; bases outside gene matches: 6.

A single count supports this clone. The genes are TRBV5-8 and TRBJ1-5; no firm D call. The CDR3 covers 13 residues. Trimming shortened V by 3 bases and J by 3 bases, and 7 bases separated the two germline ends. In germline, CDR1 is SGHTS, CDR2 YDEGEE. CDR3 sequence (DNA): TGTGCCAGCAGCTGGAGGGACAATCAGCCCCAGCATTTT. This sequence encodes CASSWRDNQPQHF. The full variable domain, rest sourced from reference TRBV5-8 and TRBJ1-5, is EAGVTQSPTHLIKTRGQQATLRCSPISGHTSVYWYQQALGLGLQFLLWYDEGEERNRGNFPPRFSGRQFPNYSSELNVNALELEDSALYLCASSWRDNQPQHFGDGTRLSIL.

The chain joins TRBV27 to TRBJ1-5; D is ambiguous. The CDR3 has 9 residues. Germline CDR1 and CDR2: MNHEY and SMNVEV (reference sequence). V was trimmed by 8 bases and J by 5 bases, leaving 1 base between them. The CDR3 loop reads CASYQPQHF. As DNA, the CDR3 is TGTGCCAGCTATCAGCCCCAGCATTTT.

The genes are TRBV30 and TRBJ1-2; the match to TRBD1 covers 8 bases. This CDR3 region has 13 residues. The germline V gene has CDR1 GTSNPN and CDR2 SVGIG (reference sequence). V lost 0 bases and J lost 7; bases outside the gene matches: 4. The DNA of the CDR3 is TGTGCCTGGAGTGTACAGGGGGAGGGTGGCTACACCTTC. Translating gives CAWSVQGEGGYTF.

The chain joins TRBV5-1 to TRBJ2-7, with TRBD1 identical over 8 bases. Trimming took 3 bases from V and 9 from J; bases not matched to a gene: 2. Germline V gene sequence: CDR1 SGHRS, CDR2 YFSETQ. The CDR3 is 11 residues long. The CDR3 reads CASSSGQGQYF. CDR3 coding DNA: TGCGCCAGCAGCTCCGGACAGGGGCAGTACTTC.

The DNA of the CDR3 is TGTGCCAGTAGTATCCGGCTAGCGGGAAACGCAGATACGCAGTATTTT. Translating it yields CASSIRLAGNADTQYF. This chain uses TRBV19 with TRBJ2-3; TRBD2 agrees at 9 bases. V dropped 3 bases and J dropped 4; count of bases not matched to a gene: 8. There are 16 residues in the CDR3. CDR1 and CDR2 (germline): LNHDA, SQIVND (reference sequence).

The rearrangement uses TRBV4-3 and TRBJ2-1; D unclear. Trimming cost V 4 bases and J 4 bases, with 5 bases left between them. Germline V gene lookup returns CDR1 LGHNA and CDR2 YSLEER. This CDR3 comprises 12 residues. In nucleotides, the CDR3 is TGCGCCAGCAGCCTGGGGTACAATGAGCAGTTCTTC. Its protein is CASSLGYNEQFF.

The rearrangement links TRBV9 to TRBJ2-7, with TRBD1 as a possible D gene (6 bases). Germline V gives CDR1 SGDLS, CDR2 YYNGEE. The CDR3 is made up of 15 amino acids. Deletions cut 0 bases from V and 3 bases from J, with 13 bases between. The chain's CDR3 is CASSVEGDTYYEQYF. The CDR3 DNA follows: TGTGCCAGCAGCGTAGAGGGGGACACCTACTACGAGCAGTACTTC.

The chain uses TRBV28 and TRBJ1-5; D is perhaps TRBD1 (5 bases). V was shortened by 3 bases and J by 0 bases, with 6 bases between the two germline ends. The CDR3 is 14 amino acids. Germline CDR1 MDHEN, CDR2 SYDVKM. This CDR3 reads CASSLGPSNQPQHF. CDR3 in DNA: TGTGCCAGCAGTTTGGGACCTAGCAATCAGCCCCAGCATTTT.

Worth noting for this clone: The junction does not match germline at one end; this may be a read error. This sequence joins TRBV27 and TRBJ1-6, with TRBD1 matching over 8 bases. The CDR3 runs to 20 residues. Germline V gene sequence: CDR1 MNHEY, CDR2 SMNVEV (reference sequence). The CDR3 DNA is TGTGCCAGCAGTTTTGACAGGGGACCCCTATTGAGCTCCTATGATTCACCCCTCCACTTT. It codes for CASSFDRGPLLSSYDSPLHF.

The J gene is TRBJ1-4, the V gene TRBV7-9; D gene uncertain. Trimming shortened V by 4 bases and J by 0 bases, and 12 bases separated the two germline ends. The CDR3 extends over 16 amino acids. Germline V lookup: CDR1 SEHNR, CDR2 FQNEAQ (reference sequence). In DNA, the CDR3 is TGTGCCAGCAGCTCCCCTTTTGCGGCAACTAATGAAAAACTGTTTTTT. Encoded protein: CASSSPFAATNEKLFF.

This clone was observed once. This chain joins TRBV7-9 and TRBJ1-1; maybe TRBD1 (5 bases). The CDR3 runs 14 residues. Germline V gene sequence: CDR1 SEHNR, CDR2 FQNEAQ (reference sequence). The V end lost 5 bases, the J end lost 8 bases, and 18 bases lay between the germline ends. The CDR3 coding sequence is TGTGCCAGCAGCCAAAAGACAGAACCCCCAGAAGCTTTCTTT. Its translation is CASSQKTEPPEAFF.